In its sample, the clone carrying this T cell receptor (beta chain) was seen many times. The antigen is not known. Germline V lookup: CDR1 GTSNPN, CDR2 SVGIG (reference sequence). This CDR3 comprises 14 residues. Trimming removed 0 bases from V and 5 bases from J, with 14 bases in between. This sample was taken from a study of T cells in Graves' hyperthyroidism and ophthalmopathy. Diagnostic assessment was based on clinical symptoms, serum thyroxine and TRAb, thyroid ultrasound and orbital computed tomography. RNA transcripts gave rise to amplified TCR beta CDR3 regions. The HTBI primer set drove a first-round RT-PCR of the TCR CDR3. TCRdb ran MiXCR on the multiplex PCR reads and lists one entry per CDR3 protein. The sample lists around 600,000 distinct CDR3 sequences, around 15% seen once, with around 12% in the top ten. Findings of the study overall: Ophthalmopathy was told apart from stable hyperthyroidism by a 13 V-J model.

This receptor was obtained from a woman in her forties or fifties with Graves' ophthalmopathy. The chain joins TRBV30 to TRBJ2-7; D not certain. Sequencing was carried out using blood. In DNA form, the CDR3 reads TGTGCCTGGAGTGTATCTAGTTTTGGTCACGAGCAGTACTTC. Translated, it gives CAWSVSSFGHEQYF.